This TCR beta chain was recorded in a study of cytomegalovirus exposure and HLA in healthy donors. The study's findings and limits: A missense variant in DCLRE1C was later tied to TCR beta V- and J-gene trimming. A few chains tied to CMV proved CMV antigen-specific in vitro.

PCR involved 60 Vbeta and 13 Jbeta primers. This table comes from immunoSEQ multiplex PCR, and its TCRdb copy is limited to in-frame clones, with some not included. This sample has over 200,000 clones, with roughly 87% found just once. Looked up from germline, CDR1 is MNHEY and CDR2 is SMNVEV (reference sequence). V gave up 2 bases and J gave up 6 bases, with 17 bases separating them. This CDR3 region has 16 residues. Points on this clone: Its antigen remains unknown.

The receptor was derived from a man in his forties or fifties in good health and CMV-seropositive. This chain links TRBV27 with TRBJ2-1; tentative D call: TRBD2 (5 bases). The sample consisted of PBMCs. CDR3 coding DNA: TGTGCCAGCAGTTTACAAGCGGTGATTGGTTTCAATGAGCAGTTCTTC. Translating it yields CASSLQAVIGFNEQFF.